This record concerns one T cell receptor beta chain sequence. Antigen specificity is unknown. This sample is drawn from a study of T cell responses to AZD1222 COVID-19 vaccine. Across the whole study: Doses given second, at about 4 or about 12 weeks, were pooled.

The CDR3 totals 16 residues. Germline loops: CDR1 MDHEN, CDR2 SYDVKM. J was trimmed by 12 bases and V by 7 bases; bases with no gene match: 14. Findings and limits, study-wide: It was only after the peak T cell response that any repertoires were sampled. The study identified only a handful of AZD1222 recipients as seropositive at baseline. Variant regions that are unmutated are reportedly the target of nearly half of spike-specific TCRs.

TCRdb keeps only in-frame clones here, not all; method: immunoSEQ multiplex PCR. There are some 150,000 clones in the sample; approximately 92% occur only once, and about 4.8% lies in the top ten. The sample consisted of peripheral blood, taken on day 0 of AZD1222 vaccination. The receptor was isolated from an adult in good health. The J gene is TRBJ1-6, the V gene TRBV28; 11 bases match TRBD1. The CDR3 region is CASNHPLGTGGKPLHF. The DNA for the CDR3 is TGTGCCAGCAACCACCCACTAGGGACAGGGGGGAAACCCCTCCACTTT.